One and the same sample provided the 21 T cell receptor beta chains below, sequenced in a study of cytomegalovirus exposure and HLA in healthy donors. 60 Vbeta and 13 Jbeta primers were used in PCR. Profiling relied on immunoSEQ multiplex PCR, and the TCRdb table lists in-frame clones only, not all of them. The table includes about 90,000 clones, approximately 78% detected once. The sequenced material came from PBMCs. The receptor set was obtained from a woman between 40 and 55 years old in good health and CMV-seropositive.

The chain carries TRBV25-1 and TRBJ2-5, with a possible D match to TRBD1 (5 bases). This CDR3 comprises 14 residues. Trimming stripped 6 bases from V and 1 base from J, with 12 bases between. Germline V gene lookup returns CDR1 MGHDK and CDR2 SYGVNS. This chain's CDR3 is CASRDTGAQETQYF. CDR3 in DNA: TGTGCCAGCAGGGACACAGGAGCCCAAGAGACCCAGTACTTC.

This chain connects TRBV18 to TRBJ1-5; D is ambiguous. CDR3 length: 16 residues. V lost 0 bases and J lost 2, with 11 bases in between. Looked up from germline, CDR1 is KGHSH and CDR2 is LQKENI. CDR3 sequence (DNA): TGTGCCAGCTCACCACCGGAGGGTTTTGGCAATCAGCCCCAGCATTTT. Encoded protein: CASSPPEGFGNQPQHF.

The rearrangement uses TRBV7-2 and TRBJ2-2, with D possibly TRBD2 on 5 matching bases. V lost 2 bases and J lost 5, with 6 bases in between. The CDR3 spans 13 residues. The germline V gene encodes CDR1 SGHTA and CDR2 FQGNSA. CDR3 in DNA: TGTGCCAGCAGCTTACGGGGTACCGGGGAGCTGTTTTTT. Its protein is CASSLRGTGELFF.

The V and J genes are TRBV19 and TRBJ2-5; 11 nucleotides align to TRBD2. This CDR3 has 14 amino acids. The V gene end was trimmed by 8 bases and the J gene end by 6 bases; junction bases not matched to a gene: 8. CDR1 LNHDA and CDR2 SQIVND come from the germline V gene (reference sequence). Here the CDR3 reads CASRKLAGAKTQYF. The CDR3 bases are TGTGCCAGTCGAAAACTAGCGGGAGCTAAGACCCAGTACTTC.

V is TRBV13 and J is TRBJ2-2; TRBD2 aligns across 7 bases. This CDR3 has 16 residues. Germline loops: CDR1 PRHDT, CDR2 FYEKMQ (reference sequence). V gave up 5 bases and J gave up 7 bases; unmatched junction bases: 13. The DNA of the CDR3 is TGTGCCAGCAGCCGCAAACCGGGAGGAATCAACGGGGAGCTGTTTTTT. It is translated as CASSRKPGGINGELFF.

This CDR3 reads CASSGGTGTDTQYF. CDR3 coding DNA: TGTGCCAGCAGTGGCGGGACGGGGACAGATACGCAGTATTTT. The chain combines TRBV6-5 with TRBJ2-3; a possible D gene is TRBD2 (6 bases). Germline CDR1 reads MNHEY; CDR2 reads SVGAGI. The V gene lost 5 bases and the J gene lost 3 bases, with 12 bases spanning the gap. CDR3 length: 14 residues.

The CDR3 sequence: CASSLGDRAYNEQFF. Written as DNA, the CDR3 is TGTGCCAGCAGCTTGGGGGACAGGGCCTACAATGAGCAGTTCTTC. The J gene is TRBJ2-1, the V gene TRBV9; 9 positions match TRBD1. The CDR3 consists of 15 residues. Germline trimming cut 4 bases from V and 2 bases from J; bases unmatched to any gene: 4. The germline V gene encodes CDR1 SGDLS and CDR2 YYNGEE. The variable domain in full, completed from reference TRBV9 and TRBJ2-1, reads DSGVTQTPKHLITATGQRVTLRCSPRSGDLSVYWYQQSLDQGLQFLIQYYNGEERAKGNILERFSAQQFPDLHSELNLSSLELGDSALYFCASSLGDRAYNEQFFGPGTRLTVL.

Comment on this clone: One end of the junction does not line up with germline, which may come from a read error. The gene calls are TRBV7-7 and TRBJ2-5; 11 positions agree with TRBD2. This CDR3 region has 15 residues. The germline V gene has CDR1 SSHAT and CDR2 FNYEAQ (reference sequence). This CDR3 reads CASSLLAGALETQYF. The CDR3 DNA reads TGTGCTAGCAGCCTACTAGCGGGAGCATTGGAGACCCAGTACTTC.

This CDR3 reads CASSHAPGGSYEQYF. DNA for the CDR3: TGCGCCAGCAGCCACGCCCCAGGTGGGTCCTACGAGCAGTACTTC. The chain joins TRBV4-1 to TRBJ2-5; D unresolved. The J call is doubtful: the DNA matches TRBJ2-7 better. The CDR3 extends over 15 amino acids. Germline CDR1 is MGHRA and CDR2 is YSYEKL.

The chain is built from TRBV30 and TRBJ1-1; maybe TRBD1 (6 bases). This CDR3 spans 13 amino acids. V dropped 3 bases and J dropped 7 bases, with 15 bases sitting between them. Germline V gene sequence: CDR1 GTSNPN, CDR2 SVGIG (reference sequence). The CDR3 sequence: CAWSIQGAGEAFF. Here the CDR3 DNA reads TGTGCCTGGAGCATACAGGGTGCGGGTGAAGCTTTCTTT.

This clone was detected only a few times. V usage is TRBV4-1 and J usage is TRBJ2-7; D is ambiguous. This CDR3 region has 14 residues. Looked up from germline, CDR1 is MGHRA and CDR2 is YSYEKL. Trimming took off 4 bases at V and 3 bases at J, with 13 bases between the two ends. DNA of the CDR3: TGCGCCAGCAGCCTCTCCAGGAACCGCTACGAGCAGTACTTC. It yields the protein CASSLSRNRYEQYF.

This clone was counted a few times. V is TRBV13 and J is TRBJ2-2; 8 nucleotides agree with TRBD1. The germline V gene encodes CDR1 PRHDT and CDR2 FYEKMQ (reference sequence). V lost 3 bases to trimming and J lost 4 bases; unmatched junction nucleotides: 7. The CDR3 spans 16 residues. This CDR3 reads CASSFGQGRSTGELFF. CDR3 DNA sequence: TGTGCCAGCAGCTTTGGACAGGGTAGAAGCACCGGGGAGCTGTTTTTT.

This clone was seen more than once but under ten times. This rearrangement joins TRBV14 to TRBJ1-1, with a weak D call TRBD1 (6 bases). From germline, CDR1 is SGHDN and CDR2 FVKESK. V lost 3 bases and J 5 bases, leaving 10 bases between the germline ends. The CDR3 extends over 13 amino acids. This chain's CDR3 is CASSHPDRTEAFF. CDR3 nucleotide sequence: TGTGCCAGCAGCCACCCAGACAGGACTGAAGCTTTCTTT.

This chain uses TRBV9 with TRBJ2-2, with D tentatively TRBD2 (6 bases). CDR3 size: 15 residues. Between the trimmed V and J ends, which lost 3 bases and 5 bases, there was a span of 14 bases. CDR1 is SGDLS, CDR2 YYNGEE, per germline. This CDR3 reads CASSAGTYGTGELFF. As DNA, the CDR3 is TGTGCCAGCAGCGCCGGGACTTATGGGACCGGGGAGCTGTTTTTT.

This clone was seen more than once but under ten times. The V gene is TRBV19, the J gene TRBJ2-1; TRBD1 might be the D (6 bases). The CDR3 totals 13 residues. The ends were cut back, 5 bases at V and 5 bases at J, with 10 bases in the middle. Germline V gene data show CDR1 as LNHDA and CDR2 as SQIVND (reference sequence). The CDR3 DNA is TGTGCCAGTAGTGGGGGCAGGGACAATGAGCAGTTCTTC. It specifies CASSGGRDNEQFF.

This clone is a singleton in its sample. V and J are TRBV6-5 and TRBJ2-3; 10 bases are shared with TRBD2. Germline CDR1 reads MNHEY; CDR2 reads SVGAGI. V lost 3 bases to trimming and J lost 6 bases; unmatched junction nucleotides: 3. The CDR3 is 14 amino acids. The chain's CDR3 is CASSYSSGSDTQYF. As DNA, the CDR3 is TGTGCCAGCAGTTATTCTAGCGGGAGTGATACGCAGTATTTT.

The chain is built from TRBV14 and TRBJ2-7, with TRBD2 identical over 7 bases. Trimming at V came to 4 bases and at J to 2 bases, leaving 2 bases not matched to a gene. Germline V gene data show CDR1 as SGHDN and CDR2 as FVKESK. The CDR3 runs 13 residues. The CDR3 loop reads CASSRAGPYEQYF. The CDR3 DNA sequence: TGTGCCAGCAGCCGAGCGGGGCCCTACGAGCAGTACTTC. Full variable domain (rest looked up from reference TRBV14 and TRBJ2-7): EAGVTQFPSHSVIEKGQTVTLRCDPISGHDNLYWYRRVMGKEIKFLLHFVKESKQDESGMPNNRFLAERTGGTYSTLKVQPAELEDSGVYFCASSRAGPYEQYFGPGTRLTVT.

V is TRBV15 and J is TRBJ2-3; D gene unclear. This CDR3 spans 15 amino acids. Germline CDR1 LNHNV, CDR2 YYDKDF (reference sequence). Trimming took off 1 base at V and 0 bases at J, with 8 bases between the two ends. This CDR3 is CATSRGQASTDTQYF. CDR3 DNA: TGTGCCACCAGCAGAGGCCAGGCAAGCACAGATACGCAGTATTTT.

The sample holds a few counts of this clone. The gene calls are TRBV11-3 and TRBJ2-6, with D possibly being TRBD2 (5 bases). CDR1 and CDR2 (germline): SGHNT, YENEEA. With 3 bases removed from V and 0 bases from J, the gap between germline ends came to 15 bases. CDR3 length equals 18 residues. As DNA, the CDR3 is TGTGCCAGCAGCTTCGCGGGCAGATTTAGCTCTGGGGCCAACGTCCTGACTTTC. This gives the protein CASSFAGRFSSGANVLTF.

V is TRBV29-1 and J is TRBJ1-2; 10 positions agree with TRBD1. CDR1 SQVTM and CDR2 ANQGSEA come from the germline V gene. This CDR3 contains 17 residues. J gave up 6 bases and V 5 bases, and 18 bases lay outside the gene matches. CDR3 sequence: CSVSSRGQGIKVHGYTF. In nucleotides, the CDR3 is TGCAGCGTTAGTTCTAGGGGACAGGGGATAAAAGTTCATGGCTACACCTTC.

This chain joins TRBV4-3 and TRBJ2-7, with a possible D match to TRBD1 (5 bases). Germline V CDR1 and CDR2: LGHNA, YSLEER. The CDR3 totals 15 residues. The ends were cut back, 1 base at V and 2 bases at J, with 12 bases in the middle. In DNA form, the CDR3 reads TGCGCCAGCAGCCAAGGTCGGACAACCGCCTACGAGCAGTACTTC. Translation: CASSQGRTTAYEQYF.